Listed below are T cell receptor beta chains from one sample, sequenced in a study of early T cells in non-severe SARS-CoV-2 infection. Each CDR3 protein is one row after TCRdb ran MiXCR on the 5' RACE reads. The sample comprises some 80,000 distinct CDR3 sequences, roughly 5.3% of which are singletons, and roughly 7.3% rests with the top ten. Sequences were derived from whole blood, sampled at baseline. The source is an adult who was a healthcare worker with PCR-confirmed SARS-CoV-2 infection or an uninfected control (not recorded which). Each CDR3 is given with its conserved first and last residue. The D gene is left open where the match is weak. Part of the rows lack a size; the others show once, few, many or a class for expanded clones.

abundance | d_gene | j_gene | v_gene | CDR3nt | CDR3aa
many | TRBD2 | TRBJ2-1 | TRBV11-2 | TGTGCCAGCAGTCGGAGCGGGAGGCCCTACAATGAGCAGTTCTTC | CASSRSGRPYNEQFF
many | . | TRBJ1-5 | TRBV27 | TGTGCCAGCAGTCCAACGTTGACGCTGCCAGGTCGGCCCCAGCATTTT | CASSPTLTLPGRPQHF
many | TRBD2 | TRBJ2-1 | TRBV6-5 | TGTGCCAGCAGTCCCGGGCCGGGCGGGAGCGGCAAGGGGCAGTTCTTC | CASSPGPGGSGKGQFF
few | . | TRBJ1-1 | TRBV12-2 | TGTGCAAGTCGCTTATCCCCGGACATGAACACTGAAGCTTTCTTT | CASRLSPDMNTEAFF
many | . | TRBJ1-1 | TRBV7-9 | TGTGCCAGCAGCATAAACACTCTTGAAGCTTTCTTT | CASSINTLEAFF
. | TRBD2 | TRBJ2-3 | TRBV7-2 | TGTGCCAGCAGCTTATTCTTAGCGGGAAAGCCAGATACGCAGTATTTT | CASSLFLAGKPDTQYF
many | . | TRBJ1-5 | TRBV5-6 | TGTGCCAGCAGCTTGAGGGGGGCTAGCAATCAGCCCCAGCATTTT | CASSLRGASNQPQHF
many | TRBD2 | TRBJ2-7 | TRBV13 | TGTGCCAGCAGCTTAGCCCGGGGGGGCTACGAGCAGTACTTC | CASSLARGGYEQYF
many | . | TRBJ2-7 | TRBV5-1 | TGCGCCAGCAGCGGGACAGGGTTGATTAGCGGGGCCTACGAGCAGTACTTC | CASSGTGLISGAYEQYF
many | TRBD2 | TRBJ2-1 | TRBV11-3 | TGTGCCAGCAGCCGGACTAGCGAGGGATACAATGAGCAGTTCTTC | CASSRTSEGYNEQFF
many | . | TRBJ2-7 | TRBV5-1 | TGCGCCAGCAGCACCGACAGTCTCATCAACGAGCAGTACTTC | CASSTDSLINEQYF
many | TRBD1 | TRBJ2-1 | TRBV5-1 | TGCGCCAGCAGCCCGGGACAGGCGGGACACAATGAGCAGTTCTTC | CASSPGQAGHNEQFF
many | . | TRBJ2-5 | TRBV10-1 | TGCGCCAGCAGTGACGATCGGGGCACACCCGGGGAGACCCAGTACTTC | CASSDDRGTPGETQYF
few | TRBD1 | TRBJ1-5 | TRBV6-6 | TGTGCCAGCAGTACTCAGGGGGCGAGCAATCAGCCCCAGCATTTT | CASSTQGASNQPQHF
many | . | TRBJ1-6 | TRBV12-3/TRBV12-4 | TGTGCCAGCAGTTTAAGGGCGGAAAATTCACCCCTCCACTTT | CASSLRAENSPLHF
. | . | TRBJ2-6 | TRBV7-9 | TGTGCCAGCTCGTACAGGGGAGGCTCTGGGGCCAACGTCCTGACTTTC | CASSYRGGSGANVLTF
few | TRBD2 | TRBJ2-1 | TRBV5-1 | TGCGCCAGCAGCTTGGTAGCGGGCGAAGGCAATGAGCAGTTCTTC | CASSLVAGEGNEQFF
many | TRBD1 | TRBJ2-7 | TRBV7-6 | TGTGCCAGCAGCCACTCAGGGGGACCAGAAAATCCCTACGAGCAGTACTTC | CASSHSGGPENPYEQYF
few | TRBD2 | TRBJ2-2 | TRBV6-1 | TGTGCCAGCAGTGGAGCGGGAGGGTATATATCCGGGGAGCTGTTTTTT | CASSGAGGYISGELFF
few | . | TRBJ2-1 | TRBV6-5 | TGTGCCAGCAGGCTCGGCCAATTCAATGAGCAGTTCTTC | CASRLGQFNEQFF